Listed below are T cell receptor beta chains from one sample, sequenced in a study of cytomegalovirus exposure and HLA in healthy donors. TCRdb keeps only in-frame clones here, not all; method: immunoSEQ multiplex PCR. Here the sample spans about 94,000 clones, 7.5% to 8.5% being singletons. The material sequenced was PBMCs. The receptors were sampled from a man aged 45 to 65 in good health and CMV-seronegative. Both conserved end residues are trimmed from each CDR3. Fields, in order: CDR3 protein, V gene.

CDR3: ASSYSSQGRQPQH
V: TRBV6-5

CDR3: ASSLTGLAEAF
V: TRBV11-2

CDR3: ASSPQGPPDTEAF
V: TRBV18

CDR3: ASSFLGADNEQF
V: TRBV11-2

CDR3: ASNVRKEGEKLF
V: TRBV5-5

CDR3: ASSLGGIYNEQF
V: TRBV7-2

CDR3: ASSLEVLDRTNTEAF
V: TRBV27

CDR3: ASSSGANEQF
V: TRBV7-9

CDR3: ASSLSAEAF
V: TRBV28

CDR3: AMGRSGGVNQPQH
V: TRBV28

CDR3: ASSTPGGYEQY
V: TRBV6-1

CDR3: ASSLLGAGGGQETQY
V: TRBV5-1

CDR3: ASSQDSGRVEQY
V: TRBV4-2

CDR3: ASSGRDVNTEAF
V: TRBV9

CDR3: ASSLQGSSYEQY
V: TRBV27

CDR3: ASSLRNSTDTQY
V: TRBV19

CDR3: ASSLGPNTQY
V: TRBV10-2

CDR3: ASSMAGISSGNTIY
V: TRBV5-4

CDR3: SARVGETQY
V: TRBV20-1

CDR3: ASSPAGPHTDTQY
V: TRBV7-9

CDR3: ASSASGNEQF
V: TRBV18

CDR3: ASSLKTIYGGKLF
V: TRBV5-6

CDR3: ASSPSRDRGEQF
V: TRBV27

CDR3: ASRLPGQTGYT
V: TRBV2

CDR3: ASSQDSADRWYGYT
V: TRBV4-1

CDR3: AIVRAEGTEAF
V: TRBV10-3

CDR3: ASSQDRGGNYGYT
V: TRBV4-2

CDR3: ASSTRTGGGEQF
V: TRBV9

CDR3: ASTKLVQGNASTDTQY
V: TRBV4-1

CDR3: ASSLNPRQRYSPLH
V: TRBV7-2

CDR3: ASSPTQGYEQY
V: TRBV28

CDR3: ASSPQLITDTEAF
V: TRBV4-2

CDR3: ASSTGLNEQF
V: TRBV7-2

CDR3: ASLTGTGHYGYT
V: TRBV6-1

CDR3: ASSSVRDRGFKF
V: TRBV5-1

CDR3: ASSGRGRYSPQY
V: TRBV5-6

CDR3: ASSPGRRIPTDTQY
V: TRBV23-1

CDR3: AWRPKGLGQGMNTEAF
V: TRBV30

CDR3: ASSQDWRETQY
V: TRBV14

CDR3: ASRQQAGYGYT
V: TRBV5-1

CDR3: ASRGRMASGQGFPHNEQF
V: TRBV5-1

CDR3: SAGPGELF
V: TRBV20-1

CDR3: ASSQGEGVYEQY
V: TRBV4-1

CDR3: ASSPTGRDEKLF
V: TRBV5-6

CDR3: ASSLGQAISPLH
V: TRBV28

CDR3: ASSEAPGVTGELF
V: TRBV6-1

CDR3: ASSLESGWTDTQY
V: TRBV7-9

CDR3: ASSSQPPGTGDYEQY
V: TRBV11-3

CDR3: ASSSRTGGEYEQY
V: TRBV7-2

CDR3: ATSREGVSGELF
V: TRBV15

CDR3: ASSLGGGGALEQF
V: TRBV5-1

CDR3: ASSGRSGSRDTQY
V: TRBV27

CDR3: ASSPRQGAREKLF
V: TRBV7-2

CDR3: ASTRDRAKTEAF
V: TRBV6-5

CDR3: ASSVTLGPDTQY
V: TRBV9

CDR3: ASSSPSGRTETQY
V: TRBV7-8

CDR3: ASSIDLQGSNEKLF
V: TRBV19

CDR3: ASTIANLGTQY
V: TRBV28

CDR3: ASSLARDSNYGYT
V: TRBV5-1